The 22 T cell receptor beta chains below were found in one sample sequenced in a study of T cell responses to AZD1222 COVID-19 vaccine. Profiling relied on immunoSEQ multiplex PCR, and the TCRdb table lists in-frame clones only, not all of them. The sample carries 85,000 to 110,000 clones, around 92% recorded once. The input for sequencing was peripheral blood, taken on day 0 of AZD1222 vaccination. The receptor set was obtained from an adult in good health.

This clone has just one count. The rearrangement joins TRBV14 to TRBJ2-2; unclear D gene. The germline V gene encodes CDR1 SGHDN and CDR2 FVKESK. The CDR3 covers 14 residues. V was clipped by 0 bases and J by 6 bases, with 8 bases between them. CDR3 sequence reads: CASSQDWLAGELFF. The CDR3 bases are TGTGCCAGCAGCCAAGATTGGCTCGCCGGGGAGCTGTTTTTT.

Points on this clone: At one end, the junction sequence differs from germline, possibly due to a read error. The J gene is TRBJ2-1, the V gene TRBV19; 10 positions match TRBD2. CDR1 and CDR2 from the germline V gene are LNHDA and SQIVND (reference sequence). This CDR3 contains 14 residues. This CDR3 reads CASSILSSGRAMLF. CDR3 in DNA: TGTGCCAGTAGTATATTATCCAGCGGGAGGGCCATGCTCTTC.

This chain uses TRBV28 with TRBJ2-7; 9 bases line up with TRBD2. From germline, CDR1 is MDHEN and CDR2 SYDVKM. V shed 6 bases and J 2 bases; nucleotides not matched to a gene: 11. The CDR3 is 16 residues long. The CDR3 region is CASSTSGVAGAYEQYF. The CDR3 DNA reads TGTGCCAGCAGCACCTCCGGGGTAGCGGGAGCCTACGAGCAGTACTTC. The full variable domain, rest sourced from reference TRBV28 and TRBJ2-7, is DVKVTQSSRYLVKRTGEKVFLECVQDMDHENMFWYRQDPGLGLRLIYFSYDVKMKEKGDIPEGYSVSREKKERFSLILESASTNQTSMYLCASSTSGVAGAYEQYFGPGTRLTVT.

This clone showed up just once. The J gene is TRBJ2-7, the V gene TRBV19; 16 nucleotides align to TRBD2. The CDR3 spans 15 residues. The germline V gene has CDR1 LNHDA and CDR2 SQIVND (reference sequence). V dropped 9 bases and J dropped 5; count of bases not matched to a gene: 7. This chain's CDR3 is CASPTGTSGGDEQYF. The CDR3, as DNA: TGTGCCAGCCCAACGGGGACTAGCGGGGGGGACGAGCAGTACTTC. Together with reference TRBV19 and TRBJ2-7, the CDR3 gives the full variable domain: DGGITQSPKYLFRKEGQNVTLSCEQNLNHDAMYWYRQDPGQGLRLIYYSQIVNDFQKGDIAEGYSVSREKKESFPLTVTSAQKNPTAFYLCASPTGTSGGDEQYFGPGTRLTVT.

This clone was seen more than once but under ten times. The rearrangement links TRBV5-1 to TRBJ2-3; TRBD2 matches 9 bases. The CDR3 contains 15 residues. J gave up 2 bases and V 4 bases, and 5 bases lay outside the gene matches. Germline V CDR1 and CDR2: SGHRS, YFSETQ. The CDR3 DNA sequence: TGCGCCAGCAGCCCGACTAGCGGCTACACAGATACGCAGTATTTT. Translated, it gives CASSPTSGYTDTQYF.

V is TRBV7-2 and J is TRBJ2-7; D not resolved. CDR3 length: 14 residues. With 6 bases removed from V and 3 bases from J, the gap between germline ends came to 15 bases. CDR1 SGHTA and CDR2 FQGNSA come from the germline V gene. CDR3 in DNA: TGTGCCAGCAGTACAAGTAGCTGGGACTACGAGCAGTACTTC. Its protein product is CASSTSSWDYEQYF.

The V and J genes are TRBV18 and TRBJ2-1; 12 bases map to TRBD2. Per germline, CDR1 KGHSH and CDR2 LQKENI. CDR3 length equals 17 residues. V lost 0 bases and J lost 6; bases outside the gene matches: 6. CDR3 nucleotides: TGTGCCAGCTCACCACCGGGGCTAGCGGGAGGGGTCAATGAGCAGTTCTTC. Translation gives CASSPPGLAGGVNEQFF.

V is TRBV9 and J is TRBJ2-3; 7 positions agree with TRBD1. This CDR3 is built from 15 residues. Trimming took 1 base from V and 1 from J; bases not matched to a gene: 3. Germline-derived CDR1 and CDR2 are SGDLS and YYNGEE. CDR3: CASSVYRGGTDTQYF. CDR3 nucleotide sequence: TGTGCCAGCAGCGTATACAGGGGAGGCACAGATACGCAGTATTTT. Full variable domain (rest looked up from reference TRBV9 and TRBJ2-3): DSGVTQTPKHLITATGQRVTLRCSPRSGDLSVYWYQQSLDQGLQFLIQYYNGEERAKGNILERFSAQQFPDLHSELNLSSLELGDSALYFCASSVYRGGTDTQYFGPGTRLTVL.

The rearrangement uses TRBV5-5 and TRBJ2-4, with 8 bases that match TRBD1. CDR1 is SGHKS, CDR2 YYEKEE, per germline (reference sequence). This CDR3 has 20 amino acids. The junction had 18 bases not matched to a gene; V was cut back by 4 bases and J by 0 bases. Here the CDR3 DNA reads TGTGCCAGCAGCCCGGACGAGGCAGGGGGCGCAAGAGTAGCCAAAAACATTCAGTACTTC. Its translation is CASSPDEAGGARVAKNIQYF.

This chain uses TRBV5-1 with TRBJ2-1; 8 nucleotides align to TRBD2. The CDR3 extends over 15 amino acids. Germline-derived CDR1 and CDR2 are SGHRS and YFSETQ. The V and J ends lost 2 bases and 4 bases, in that order; junction bases with no gene match: 5. CDR3 DNA: TGCGCCAGCAGCTTCTCCGGGACTAGTTACAATGAGCAGTTCTTC. Amino acids: CASSFSGTSYNEQFF.

This rearrangement joins TRBV28 to TRBJ1-1; D possibly corresponds to TRBD1 (5 bases). The CDR3 sequence is 14 residues long. The germline V gene encodes CDR1 MDHEN and CDR2 SYDVKM. CDR3 in amino acids: CGVYRGSGGTEAFF. The DNA of the CDR3 is TGTGGTGTCTATCGTGGATCCGGGGGGACTGAAGCTTTCTTT.

The chain is built from TRBV7-9 and TRBJ1-1; D gene unclear. V lost 6 bases to trimming and J lost 4 bases, with 24 bases between them. The CDR3 consists of 17 residues. Germline-derived CDR1 and CDR2 are SEHNR and FQNEAQ (reference sequence). This chain's CDR3 is CASRLSGVKATGTEAFF. In nucleotides, the CDR3 is TGTGCCAGCAGACTATCTGGGGTAAAGGCAACGGGCACTGAAGCTTTCTTT.

The V call is TRBV28, the J call TRBJ1-5; the D is unclear. The V gene's germline CDR1 is MDHEN and CDR2 SYDVKM. The ends were cut back, 7 bases at V and 0 bases at J, with 10 bases in the middle. The CDR3 contains 14 residues. The CDR3 region is CASTLWTSNQPQHF. The CDR3 DNA reads as TGTGCCAGCACCCTGTGGACTAGCAATCAGCCCCAGCATTTT.

The chain recombines TRBV3-1 (or the pseudogene TRBV3-2) with TRBJ2-5, with D possibly being TRBD1 or TRBD2 (5 bases each). Trimming removed 4 bases at V and 5 bases at J, with 14 bases between. The CDR3 spans 14 residues. Germline V lookup: CDR1 LGHDT, CDR2 YNNKEL (reference sequence). The CDR3 spells CASSPSGTGETQYF. For the CDR3, the DNA is TGTGCCAGCAGCCCCTCCGGGACGGGTGAGACCCAGTACTTC.

This chain links TRBV11-2 with TRBJ2-5; D unclear. CDR1 and CDR2 (germline): SGHAT, FQNNGV. Between the trimmed V and J ends, which lost 2 bases and 1 base, there was a span of 8 bases. The CDR3 spans 14 residues. CDR3 protein: CASSLRVIQETQYF. DNA for the CDR3: TGTGCCAGCAGCTTACGGGTGATCCAAGAGACCCAGTACTTC.

V gene TRBV19 combines with J gene TRBJ1-3, with D unresolved. The CDR3 runs to 15 residues. V was clipped by 0 bases and J by 4 bases, with 10 bases between them. Germline values: CDR1 LNHDA, CDR2 SQIVND (reference sequence). For the CDR3, the DNA is TGTGCCAGTAGTATAGACGGACTCTCGGGAAACACCATATATTTT. This gives the protein CASSIDGLSGNTIYF.

V gene TRBV11-2 combines with J gene TRBJ1-1; perhaps TRBD1 as D (5 bases). Germline CDR1 reads SGHAT; CDR2 reads FQNNGV. V gave up 7 bases and J gave up 4 bases, with 13 bases separating them. CDR3 length: 13 amino acids. CDR3 sequence (DNA): TGTGCCAGCACCCGACAGCTAACCACTGAAGCTTTCTTT. As protein: CASTRQLTTEAFF. Together with reference TRBV11-2 and TRBJ1-1, the CDR3 gives the full variable domain: EAGVAQSPRYKIIEKRQSVAFWCNPISGHATLYWYQQILGQGPKLLIQFQNNGVVDDSQLPKDRFSAERLKGVDSTLKIQPAKLEDSAVYLCASTRQLTTEAFFGQGTRLTVV.

This sequence joins TRBV12-3 or TRBV12-4 and TRBJ1-5; 8 bases fit TRBD1. This CDR3 has 13 amino acids. The ends lost 5 bases at V and 6 bases at J; junction bases unmatched: 3. As DNA, the CDR3 is TGTGCCAGCAGTAGGGGGACAGGTCAGCCCCAGCATTTT. Translated, it gives CASSRGTGQPQHF.

This rearrangement joins TRBV6-4 to TRBJ2-7; D is unresolved. The CDR3 contains 14 residues. The V end lost 8 bases, the J end lost 8 bases, and 22 bases lay between the germline ends. CDR1 MRHNA and CDR2 SNTAGT come from the germline V gene. The chain's CDR3 is CASSPDSGVMKQYF. CDR3 bases: TGTGCCAGCTCCCCCGACTCCGGTGTCATGAAGCAGTACTTC.

This clone was found a few times. The V and J genes are TRBV12-3 or TRBV12-4 and TRBJ1-1; D remains unclear. V lost 3 bases, J lost 1 base, and 6 bases lay in between. The CDR3 sequence is 13 residues long. The CDR3 reads CASSLYSNTEAFF. CDR3 nucleotides: TGTGCCAGCAGTTTGTACTCGAACACTGAAGCTTTCTTT.

The chain combines TRBV9 with TRBJ2-7, with a weak D call TRBD2 (6 bases). Trimming shortened V by 1 base and J by 1 base, and 9 bases separated the two germline ends. The CDR3 runs to 14 residues. From germline, CDR1 is SGDLS and CDR2 YYNGEE. The CDR3 is CASSVSGGSYEQYF. As DNA, the CDR3 is TGTGCCAGCAGCGTATCAGGAGGGTCCTACGAGCAGTACTTC.

The rearrangement links TRBV11-2 to TRBJ2-1; D may be TRBD2 (6 bases). V was trimmed by 2 bases and J by 7 bases, leaving 21 bases between them. This CDR3 has 17 amino acids. Germline CDR1 and CDR2: SGHAT and FQNNGV. In DNA, the CDR3 is TGTGCCAGCAGCTTATTTAGCGGAGGGATTAAAGGTAATGAGCAGTTCTTC. Protein sequence: CASSLFSGGIKGNEQFF.